This T cell receptor beta chain was identified in a study of blood T cell repertoires in COVID-19. About the research overall: Sample material is recorded as cDNA or gDNA derived from T cells, B-cell-depleted T cells, or PBMCs.

Germline V lookup: CDR1 SQVTM, CDR2 ANQGSEA. V was shortened by 5 bases and J by 3 bases, with 16 bases between the two germline ends. This CDR3 has 14 amino acids. The assay was immunoSEQ multiplex PCR, and TCRdb's table has in-frame clones only and misses some. The sample holds about 180,000 clones, about 90% seen once. This clone was found a few times. Sequenced material: PBMCs or T cells enriched from blood (not recorded which). This sequence joins TRBV29-1 and TRBJ1-1; D possibly corresponds to TRBD1 (6 bases). The origin of this receptor is a woman between 45 and 60 years old who had recovered from COVID-19. The DNA of the CDR3 is TGCAGCGTTACAGGGTTGGGTATCTACACTGAAGCTTTCTTT. Protein: CSVTGLGIYTEAFF. Looking up the rest from reference TRBV29-1 and TRBJ1-1 gives the full variable domain: SAVISQKPSRDICQRGTSLTIQCQVDSQVTMMFWYRQQPGQSLTLIATANQGSEATYESGFVIDKFPISRPNLTFSTLTVSNMSPEDSSIYLCSVTGLGIYTEAFFGQGTRLTVV.